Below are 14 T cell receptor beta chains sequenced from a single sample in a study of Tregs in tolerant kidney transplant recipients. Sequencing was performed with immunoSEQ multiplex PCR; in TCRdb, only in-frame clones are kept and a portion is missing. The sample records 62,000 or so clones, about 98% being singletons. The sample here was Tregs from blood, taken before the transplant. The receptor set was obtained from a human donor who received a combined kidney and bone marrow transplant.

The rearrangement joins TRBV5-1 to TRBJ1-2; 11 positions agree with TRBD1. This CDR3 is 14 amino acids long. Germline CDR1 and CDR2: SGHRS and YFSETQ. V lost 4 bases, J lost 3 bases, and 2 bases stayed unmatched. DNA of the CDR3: TGCGCCAGCAGCAGGACAGGGGGCGACTATGGCTACACCTTC. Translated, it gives CASSRTGGDYGYTF.

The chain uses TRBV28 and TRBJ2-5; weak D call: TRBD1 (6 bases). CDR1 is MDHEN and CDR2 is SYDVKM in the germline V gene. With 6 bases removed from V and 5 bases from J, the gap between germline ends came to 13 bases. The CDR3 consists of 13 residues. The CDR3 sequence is CASSRQARETQYF. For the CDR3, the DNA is TGTGCCAGCAGCCGACAGGCACGCGAGACCCAGTACTTC.

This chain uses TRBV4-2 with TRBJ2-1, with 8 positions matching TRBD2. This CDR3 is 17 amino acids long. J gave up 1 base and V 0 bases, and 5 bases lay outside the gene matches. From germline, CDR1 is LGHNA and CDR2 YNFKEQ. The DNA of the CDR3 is TGTGCCAGCAGCCAAGATCTGGGCGGGAGGTCCTACAATGAGCAGTTCTTC. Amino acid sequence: CASSQDLGGRSYNEQFF.

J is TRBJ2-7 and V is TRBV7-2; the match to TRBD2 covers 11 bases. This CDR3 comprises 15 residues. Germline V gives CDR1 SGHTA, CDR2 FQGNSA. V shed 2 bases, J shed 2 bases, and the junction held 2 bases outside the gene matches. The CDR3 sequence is CASSLTSGGPYEQYF. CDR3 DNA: TGTGCCAGCAGCTTAACTAGCGGGGGACCCTACGAGCAGTACTTC.

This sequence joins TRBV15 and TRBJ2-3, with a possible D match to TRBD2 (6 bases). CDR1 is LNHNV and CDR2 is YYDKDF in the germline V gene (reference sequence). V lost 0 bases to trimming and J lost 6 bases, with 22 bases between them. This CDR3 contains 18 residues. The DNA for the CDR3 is TGTGCCACCAGCAGAGATGGTCCTACTAGCCGATATTTGGATACGCAGTATTTT. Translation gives CATSRDGPTSRYLDTQYF.

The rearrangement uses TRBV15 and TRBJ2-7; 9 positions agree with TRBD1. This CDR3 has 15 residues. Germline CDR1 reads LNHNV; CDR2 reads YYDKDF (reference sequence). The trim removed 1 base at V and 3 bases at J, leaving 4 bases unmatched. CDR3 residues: CATSRAGTGLYEQYF. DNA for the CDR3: TGTGCCACCAGCAGAGCCGGGACAGGGCTCTACGAGCAGTACTTC.

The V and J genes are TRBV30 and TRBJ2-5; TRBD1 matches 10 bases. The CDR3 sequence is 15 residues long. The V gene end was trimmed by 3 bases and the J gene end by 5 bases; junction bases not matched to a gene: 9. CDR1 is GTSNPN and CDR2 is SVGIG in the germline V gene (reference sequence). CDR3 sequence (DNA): TGTGCCTGGAGCCCCCGGACAGGGGGAGTCGAGACCCAGTACTTC. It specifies CAWSPRTGGVETQYF.

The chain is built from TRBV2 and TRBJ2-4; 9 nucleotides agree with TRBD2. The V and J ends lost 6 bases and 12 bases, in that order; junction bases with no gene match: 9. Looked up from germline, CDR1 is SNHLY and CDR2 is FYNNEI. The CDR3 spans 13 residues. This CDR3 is CASSLAGSRGQYF. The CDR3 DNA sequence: TGTGCCAGCAGCCTAGCGGGGAGTAGGGGTCAGTACTTC.

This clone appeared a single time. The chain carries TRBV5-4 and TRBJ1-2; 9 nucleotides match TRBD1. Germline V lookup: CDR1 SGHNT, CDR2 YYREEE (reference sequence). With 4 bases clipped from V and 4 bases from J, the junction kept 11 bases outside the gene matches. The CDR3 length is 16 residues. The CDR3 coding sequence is TGTGCCAGCAGCCTAACACAGGGGGCTGTGGGCTATGGCTACACCTTC. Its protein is CASSLTQGAVGYGYTF.

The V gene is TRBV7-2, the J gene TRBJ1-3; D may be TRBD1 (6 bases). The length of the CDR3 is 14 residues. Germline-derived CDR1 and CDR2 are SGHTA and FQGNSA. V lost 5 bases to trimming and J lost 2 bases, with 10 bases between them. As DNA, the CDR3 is TGTGCCAGCAGCCCTTGGGGGCCTGGAAACACCATATATTTT. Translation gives CASSPWGPGNTIYF.

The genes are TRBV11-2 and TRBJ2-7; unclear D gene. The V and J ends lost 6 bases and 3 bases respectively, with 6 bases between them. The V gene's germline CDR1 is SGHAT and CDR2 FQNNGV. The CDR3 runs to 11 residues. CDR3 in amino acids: CASSYNYEQYF. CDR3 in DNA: TGTGCCAGCAGTTATAACTACGAGCAGTACTTC.

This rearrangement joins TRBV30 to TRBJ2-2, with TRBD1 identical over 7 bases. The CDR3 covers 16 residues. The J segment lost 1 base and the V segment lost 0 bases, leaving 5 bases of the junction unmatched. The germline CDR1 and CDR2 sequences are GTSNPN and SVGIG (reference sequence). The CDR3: CAWSVPTGWNTGELFF. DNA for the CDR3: TGTGCCTGGAGTGTTCCGACAGGGTGGAACACCGGGGAGCTGTTTTTT.

The CDR3 is CASSLDADSFQAFF. The CDR3 DNA follows: TGCGCCAGCAGCTTGGACGCGGACAGTTTTCAAGCTTTCTTT. V is TRBV5-1 and J is TRBJ1-1; D perhaps matches TRBD1 (6 bases). V was trimmed by 0 bases and J by 9 bases, leaving 15 bases between them. The CDR3 sequence is 14 residues long. The germline CDR1 and CDR2 sequences are SGHRS and YFSETQ.

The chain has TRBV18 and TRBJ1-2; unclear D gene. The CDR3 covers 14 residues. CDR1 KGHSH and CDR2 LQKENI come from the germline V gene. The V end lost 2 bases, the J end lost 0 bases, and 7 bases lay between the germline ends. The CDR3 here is CASSPGPPNYGYTF. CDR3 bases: TGTGCCAGCTCACCAGGGCCACCTAACTATGGCTACACCTTC.